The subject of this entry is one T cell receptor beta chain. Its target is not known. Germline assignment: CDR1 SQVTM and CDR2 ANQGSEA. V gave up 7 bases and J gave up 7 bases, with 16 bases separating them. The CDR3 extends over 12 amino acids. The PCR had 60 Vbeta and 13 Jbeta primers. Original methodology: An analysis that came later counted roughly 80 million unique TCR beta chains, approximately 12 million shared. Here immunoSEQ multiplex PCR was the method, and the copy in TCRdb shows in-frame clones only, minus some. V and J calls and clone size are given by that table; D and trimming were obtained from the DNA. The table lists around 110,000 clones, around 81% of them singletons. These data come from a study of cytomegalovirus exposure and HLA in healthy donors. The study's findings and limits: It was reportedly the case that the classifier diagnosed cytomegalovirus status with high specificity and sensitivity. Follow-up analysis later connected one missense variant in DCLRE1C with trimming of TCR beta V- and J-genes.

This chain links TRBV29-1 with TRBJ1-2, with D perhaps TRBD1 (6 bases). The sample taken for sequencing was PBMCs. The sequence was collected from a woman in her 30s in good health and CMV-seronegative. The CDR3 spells CSAPRGASGYTF. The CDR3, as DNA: TGCAGCGCTCCTCGGGGGGCGAGTGGCTACACCTTC. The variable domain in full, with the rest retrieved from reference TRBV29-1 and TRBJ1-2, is SAVISQKPSRDICQRGTSLTIQCQVDSQVTMMFWYRQQPGQSLTLIATANQGSEATYESGFVIDKFPISRPNLTFSTLTVSNMSPEDSSIYLCSAPRGASGYTFGSGTRLTVV.